Listed below are T cell receptor beta chains from one sample, sequenced in a study of blood T cell repertoires in COVID-19. Generated by immunoSEQ multiplex PCR, the TCRdb table keeps only in-frame clones and is missing some. The sample lists approximately 29,000 clones, about two thirds occurring once. The sequenced sample was peripheral blood. These TCRs come from a boy aged 2-15 years with active or convalescent COVID-19. Each CDR3 is given with its conserved first and last residue. Fields, in order: J gene, D gene, V gene, CDR3 length, clone size, CDR3 DNA, CDR3 protein. The D gene is left open where the match is weak. Part of the rows lack a size; the others show once, few, many or a class for expanded clones.

TRBJ1-4 | TRBD1 | TRBV25-1 | 16 | NA | TGTGCCAGCAGTGAATGGGGTAAGGGGGCTGAAGAAAAACTGTTTTTT | CASSEWGKGAEEKLFF
TRBJ1-5 | NA | TRBV6-2/TRBV6-3 | 14 | NA | TGTGCCAGCAGCATCGTAAATAGCAATCAGCCCCAGCATTTT | CASSIVNSNQPQHF
TRBJ1-5 | NA | TRBV7-2 | 13 | NA | TGTGCCAGCAGCTTGTCGGGGATCCAGCCCCAGCATTTT | CASSLSGIQPQHF
TRBJ2-2 | NA | TRBV4-3 | 18 | NA | TGCGCCAGCAGCCAAGACTATAGCGGTTCCTCGAACACCGGGGAGCTGTTTTTT | CASSQDYSGSSNTGELFF
TRBJ2-5 | NA | TRBV6-6 | 15 | NA | TGTGCCAGCAGTTACCCCCGTGGGGGGGCGGAGACCCAGTACTTC | CASSYPRGGAETQYF
TRBJ1-2 | NA | TRBV3-1/TRBV3-2 | 11 | NA | TGTGCCAGCAGCCAAGGGAGAGGCTACACCTTC | CASSQGRGYTF
TRBJ1-5 | TRBD1 | TRBV30 | 14 | NA | TGTGCCTGGACCAAGGACAGGGGCAATCAGCCCCAGCATTTT | CAWTKDRGNQPQHF
TRBJ1-4 | NA | TRBV7-9 | 14 | once | TGTGCCAGCAGCTTCTATGGGGGGAATGAAAAACTGTTTTTT | CASSFYGGNEKLFF
TRBJ2-1 | NA | TRBV7-8 | 13 | few | TGTGCCAGCACAGGGGATACCTACAATGAGCAGTTCTTC | CASTGDTYNEQFF
TRBJ2-7 | NA | TRBV19 | 15 | NA | TGTGCCAGTAGTATGGTTTGGGGCGGGACCTACGAGCAGTACTTC | CASSMVWGGTYEQYF
TRBJ2-1 | NA | TRBV7-8 | 14 | NA | TGTGCCAGCAGCCCCCGGACTACCTACAATGAGCAGTTCTTC | CASSPRTTYNEQFF
TRBJ2-5 | NA | TRBV10-3 | 12 | NA | TGTGCCATCAGTGATGGGGGGGAGACCCAGTACTTC | CAISDGGETQYF
TRBJ1-1 | NA | TRBV14 | 16 | NA | TGTGCCAGCAGCCACCTTGGGAGGGGCGCAAACACTGAAGCTTTCTTT | CASSHLGRGANTEAFF
TRBJ1-1 | NA | TRBV4-1 | 15 | NA | TGCGCCAGCAGCCAAGATCGAAGCCCGAACACTGAAGCTTTCTTT | CASSQDRSPNTEAFF
TRBJ2-3 | NA | TRBV4-1 | 15 | NA | TGCGCCAGCAGCGGACAGCGGGGACGCACAGATACGCAGTATTTT | CASSGQRGRTDTQYF
TRBJ2-1 | TRBD1 | TRBV5-1 | 11 | few | TGCGCCAGCAGCCCGGGACAGGGCCTGTTCTTC | CASSPGQGLFF
TRBJ2-1 | NA | TRBV5-1 | 14 | NA | TGCGCCAGCAGCTTGGGGACTTCCTACAATGAGCAGTTCTTC | CASSLGTSYNEQFF
TRBJ1-1 | NA | TRBV30 | 14 | NA | TGTGCCTGGAGTGTACTCGGGGTGCCCACTGAAGCTTTCTTT | CAWSVLGVPTEAFF
TRBJ2-4 | NA | TRBV2 | 16 | few | TGTGCCAGCAGTTCTTATATCGGGGGGCGGGAAAACATTCAGTACTTC | CASSSYIGGRENIQYF
TRBJ2-7 | NA | TRBV27 | 12 | NA | TGTGCCAGCAGTCCTTTTGGGGCCGGGCAGTACTTC | CASSPFGAGQYF
TRBJ2-1 | NA | TRBV5-4 | 16 | NA | TGTGCCAGCAGCTTGGGCGGCGCGAGCTCCTACAATGAGCAGTTCTTC | CASSLGGASSYNEQFF
TRBJ1-1 | NA | TRBV3-1/TRBV3-2 | 13 | NA | TGTGCCAGCAGCCAAGCGGACAGAGCTGAAGCTTTCTTT | CASSQADRAEAFF
TRBJ2-2 | TRBD1 | TRBV20-1 | 11 | NA | TGCAGTGCCACAGGGGTGGGGGAGCTGTTTTTT | CSATGVGELFF
TRBJ2-1 | NA | TRBV5-1 | 15 | NA | TGCGCCAGCAGCTTAAACTCACTAGGCTACAATGAGCAGTTCTTC | CASSLNSLGYNEQFF
TRBJ1-2 | TRBD1 | TRBV23-1 | 13 | NA | TGCGCCAGCAGTCAAGACAGGGACTATGGCTACACCTTC | CASSQDRDYGYTF